These 5 T cell receptor beta chains share one sample of origin, sequenced in a study of blood T cell repertoires in COVID-19. Here immunoSEQ multiplex PCR was the method, and the copy in TCRdb shows in-frame clones only, minus some. The repertoire consists of roughly 250,000 clones, with 86% occurring once and the leading ten covering approximately 12%. The source material was peripheral blood. The receptors shown here come from a woman aged 25 to 39 with COVID-19, enrolled during active disease.

The chain couples TRBV29-1 to TRBJ2-5; 8 bases match TRBD1. Germline loops: CDR1 SQVTM, CDR2 ANQGSEA. Losses at the gene ends were 7 bases for V and 5 bases for J; bases not matched to a gene: 6. The CDR3 length is 12 residues. The CDR3 reads CSGQDRGETQYF. CDR3 nucleotides: TGCAGCGGTCAAGACAGGGGTGAGACCCAGTACTTC.

The rearrangement uses TRBV5-1 and TRBJ2-3; TRBD1 agrees at 8 bases. Germline V CDR1 and CDR2: SGHRS, YFSETQ. The CDR3 length is 14 residues. Trimming at V came to 6 bases and at J to 1 base, leaving 4 bases not matched to a gene. The CDR3 protein is CASTGGWGTDTQYF. The CDR3 DNA reads as TGCGCCAGCACAGGGGGCTGGGGCACAGATACGCAGTATTTT.

This chain's CDR3 is CAGDSRSFDTEAFF. In DNA form, the CDR3 reads TGTGCCGGCGACTCGAGATCGTTCGACACTGAAGCTTTCTTT. The chain links TRBV2 to TRBJ1-1; D gene ambiguous. The CDR3 runs to 14 residues. Germline V CDR1 and CDR2: SNHLY, FYNNEI. V was trimmed by 11 bases and J by 3 bases, leaving 19 bases between them.

This rearrangement joins TRBV27 to TRBJ2-7, with TRBD2 matching 8 bases. V lost 8 bases to trimming and J lost 5 bases; unmatched junction nucleotides: 14. CDR3 length: 15 amino acids. Germline values: CDR1 MNHEY, CDR2 SMNVEV (reference sequence). The DNA for the CDR3 is TGTGCCAGCGCTCCTATTAGCGGGGCGGGCAACGAGCAGTACTTC. Protein product: CASAPISGAGNEQYF.

The CDR3 DNA reads TGTGCCAGCAATATAGGAGGGGGGGAAACCCCTACCGGGGAGCTGTTTTTT. This translates into CASNIGGGETPTGELFF. The rearrangement links TRBV6-7 to TRBJ2-2, with a weak D call TRBD2 (7 bases). TRBV6-7 is labeled an ORF, and its function is uncertain. V was trimmed by 7 bases and J by 5 bases, leaving 23 bases between them. This CDR3 is built from 17 residues.